Shown below are 26 T cell receptor beta chains from a single sample sequenced in a study of beta chain features in type 1 diabetes. General observations from the study: TCRB CDR3s from Type 1 diabetes patients were moderately but significantly shorter in all four CD4+ subsets.

Antigen specificity for these receptors is unknown. The isolated RNA, all of it, was reverse transcribed, so expressed TCRB transcripts were what got sequenced. Assay: immunoSEQ multiplex PCR; the TCRdb copy retains only in-frame clones and omits some. Of 280,000 or so clones listed, approximately 15% are singletons. Sequenced sample: naive CD4+ T cells from blood. These receptors came from a man between 18 and 35 years old with type 1 diabetes.

This clone was seen only a few times. The rearrangement joins TRBV7-9 to TRBJ1-2; D not resolved. The CDR3 runs 15 residues. Germline CDR1 is SEHNR and CDR2 is FQNEAQ (reference sequence). The V gene lost 1 base and the J gene lost 5 bases, with 14 bases spanning the gap. The CDR3 nucleotides are TGTGCCAGCAGCTTAGGACTCCCAGACGGATATGGCTACACCTTC. Amino acids: CASSLGLPDGYGYTF.

This clone showed up just a few times. The J gene is TRBJ2-6, the V gene TRBV6-1; the D gene is possibly TRBD2 (5 bases). Deletions cut 4 bases from V and 2 bases from J, with 9 bases between. The CDR3 is 15 residues long. CDR1 MNHNS and CDR2 SASEGT come from the germline V gene. The CDR3 sequence: CASSAGLAGANVLTF. The CDR3 nucleotides are TGTGCCAGCAGTGCCGGACTGGCTGGGGCCAACGTCCTGACTTTC.

This clone was detected a few times. J is TRBJ2-7 and V is TRBV28; D possibly corresponds to TRBD1 (5 bases). This CDR3 has 13 residues. Germline values: CDR1 MDHEN, CDR2 SYDVKM. V dropped 4 bases and J dropped 4 bases, with 11 bases sitting between them. The CDR3 DNA is TGTGCCAGCAGTTCAGGGTTGGGGTACGAGCAGTACTTC. Amino acids: CASSSGLGYEQYF.

In this sample, this clone turned up a few times. The chain joins TRBV28 to TRBJ1-1; 7 bases are a match to TRBD1. CDR1 is MDHEN and CDR2 is SYDVKM in the germline V gene. With 3 bases clipped from V and 10 bases from J, the junction kept 5 bases outside the gene matches. The CDR3 contains 12 residues. The CDR3 sequence is CASSFVTGLAFF. For the CDR3, the DNA is TGTGCCAGCAGTTTTGTGACAGGGTTAGCTTTCTTT.

This clone turned up a few times. The chain combines TRBV18 with TRBJ2-7, with TRBD1 matching over 8 bases. The J segment lost 0 bases and the V segment lost 3 bases, leaving 7 bases of the junction unmatched. Per the germline V gene, CDR1 is KGHSH and CDR2 is LQKENI. The CDR3 loop spans 16 amino acids. Here the CDR3 reads CASSPMDRVSSYEQYF. The CDR3, as DNA: TGTGCCAGCTCACCCATGGACAGGGTTAGCTCCTACGAGCAGTACTTC.

This rearrangement joins TRBV5-1 to TRBJ2-5; a weak D match, TRBD1 (5 bases). CDR1 is SGHRS and CDR2 is YFSETQ in the germline V gene. Trimming shortened V by 4 bases and J by 2 bases, and 12 bases separated the two germline ends. The CDR3 totals 14 residues. The DNA of the CDR3 is TGCGCCAGCAGCCCTGGACACGGACAAGAGACCCAGTACTTC. Protein: CASSPGHGQETQYF.

This clone was seen a few times. The CDR3 region has the DNA TGTGCCAGCAGTTACCTCTCGGGGTTCCAGCCCCAGCATTTT. Its translation: CASSYLSGFQPQHF. V usage is TRBV6-5 and J usage is TRBJ1-5; D gene ambiguous. The germline CDR1 and CDR2 sequences are MNHEY and SVGAGI. The CDR3 is 14 residues long. Trimming left V 2 bases short and J 7 bases short, with 12 bases between.

The chain uses TRBV18 and TRBJ2-7; no clear D. Germline V lookup: CDR1 KGHSH, CDR2 LQKENI. The germline V and J ends were trimmed by 2 bases and 4 bases, with 12 bases remaining between them. This CDR3 is built from 14 residues. The CDR3 DNA reads TGTGCCAGCTCACCAGGCCAGTTCCTTTACGAGCAGTACTTC. Amino acid sequence: CASSPGQFLYEQYF.

This clone was observed a few times. V and J are TRBV11-2 and TRBJ1-2; 9 nucleotides match TRBD1. The germline V gene has CDR1 SGHAT and CDR2 FQNNGV. This CDR3 comprises 12 residues. The CDR3 is CVTSGTGHGYTF. CDR3 DNA: TGTGTCACATCAGGGACAGGGCATGGCTACACCTTC.

This clone was observed a few times. The chain combines TRBV7-2 with TRBJ2-7, with 9 bases aligning to TRBD1. The V gene's germline CDR1 is SGHTA and CDR2 FQGNSA. The CDR3 has 14 residues. Trimming cost V 5 bases and J 2 bases; bases outside gene matches: 4. The CDR3 loop reads CASSLRDRAYEQYF. The CDR3 region has the DNA TGTGCCAGCAGCCTCCGGGACAGGGCCTACGAGCAGTACTTC.

The J gene is TRBJ2-7, the V gene TRBV18; the D is unclear. Deletions cut 4 bases from V and 2 bases from J, with 12 bases between. CDR1 and CDR2 from the germline V gene are KGHSH and LQKENI. CDR3 length: 14 residues. The CDR3: CASSLQNIPYEQYF. CDR3 in DNA: TGTGCCAGCTCACTTCAGAACATTCCCTACGAGCAGTACTTC.

The V gene is TRBV7-6, the J gene TRBJ2-5, with TRBD1 matching 9 bases. Germline V gene data show CDR1 as SGHVS and CDR2 as FNYEAQ. V lost 5 bases and J lost 5; bases outside the gene matches: 6. The CDR3 contains 14 residues. The CDR3 DNA follows: TGTGCCAGCAGCGCCAACAGGGGGCTGGAGACCCAGTACTTC. Translating gives CASSANRGLETQYF.

This chain joins TRBV18 and TRBJ1-4, with 7 bases fitting TRBD1. Germline-derived CDR1 and CDR2 are KGHSH and LQKENI. V dropped 4 bases and J dropped 3; count of bases not matched to a gene: 5. The CDR3 loop spans 15 amino acids. The CDR3 bases are TGTGCCAGCTCACTCCAGGGGGGCTCTAATGAAAAACTGTTTTTT. Translated: CASSLQGGSNEKLFF.

This clone was detected only a few times. The rearrangement uses TRBV5-1 and TRBJ1-4, with D maybe TRBD1 (5 bases). Trimming left V 1 base short and J 8 bases short, with 15 bases between. The CDR3 is made up of 15 amino acids. Germline lookup yields CDR1 SGHRS and CDR2 YFSETQ. The CDR3 region is CASSLLGTGEEKLFF. CDR3 sequence (DNA): TGCGCCAGCAGCTTGCTCGGCACGGGGGAGGAAAAACTGTTTTTT.

This clone has only a few counts. V usage is TRBV27 and J usage is TRBJ2-7, with TRBD1 identical over 7 bases. With 4 bases clipped from V and 4 bases from J, the junction kept 7 bases outside the gene matches. This CDR3 has 14 amino acids. CDR1 is MNHEY, CDR2 SMNVEV, per germline (reference sequence). The CDR3, as DNA: TGTGCCAGCAGTTCCCCCTCCAGGGGGTACGAGCAGTACTTC. This gives the protein CASSSPSRGYEQYF.

This clone was observed a few times. The chain links TRBV13 to TRBJ2-3, with 10 bases fitting TRBD2. Germline assignment: CDR1 PRHDT and CDR2 FYEKMQ (reference sequence). The CDR3 extends over 16 amino acids. The V segment lost 3 bases and the J segment 6 bases; nucleotides outside the gene matches: 9. The CDR3 spells CASSFRSGRAVDTQYF. The CDR3 DNA reads TGTGCCAGCAGCTTCCGAAGCGGGAGGGCCGTGGATACGCAGTATTTT.

V gene TRBV5-4 combines with J gene TRBJ2-5, with D possibly being TRBD2 (7 bases). The CDR3 has 16 amino acids. Germline CDR1 and CDR2: SGHNT and YYREEE (reference sequence). Trimming removed 2 bases from V and 5 bases from J, with 19 bases in between. CDR3 DNA: TGTGCCAGCAGCTTTCGGTTTGGCGGGGGCGGCGAGACCCAGTACTTC. Encoded protein: CASSFRFGGGGETQYF. Full variable domain (missing parts from reference TRBV5-4 and TRBJ2-5): ETGVTQSPTHLIKTRGQQVTLRCSSQSGHNTVSWYQQALGQGPQFIFQYYREEENGRGNFPPRFSGLQFPNYSSELNVNALELDDSALYLCASSFRFGGGGETQYFGPGTRLLVL.

The rearrangement uses TRBV4-3 and TRBJ2-3; D is ambiguous. The CDR3 has 14 residues. V gave up 6 bases and J gave up 0 bases, with 10 bases separating them. Germline CDR1 reads LGHNA; CDR2 reads YSLEER. CDR3 DNA sequence: TGCGCCAGCAGAGGAGCTATAAGCACAGATACGCAGTATTTT. This encodes CASRGAISTDTQYF.

The genes are TRBV11-2 and TRBJ2-7; a possible D gene is TRBD2 (7 bases). The CDR3 loop spans 18 amino acids. Germline V CDR1 and CDR2: SGHAT, FQNNGV. Trimming took 5 bases from V and 5 from J, leaving 28 bases between them. The CDR3: CASSPLSRAGAGSDEQYF. The CDR3 DNA sequence: TGTGCCAGCAGCCCCCTTTCAAGGGCGGGGGCGGGATCGGACGAGCAGTACTTC. The variable domain in full, completed from reference TRBV11-2 and TRBJ2-7, reads EAGVAQSPRYKIIEKRQSVAFWCNPISGHATLYWYQQILGQGPKLLIQFQNNGVVDDSQLPKDRFSAERLKGVDSTLKIQPAKLEDSAVYLCASSPLSRAGAGSDEQYFGPGTRLTVT.

The chain recombines TRBV7-9 with TRBJ2-1; 9 positions match TRBD1. From germline, CDR1 is SEHNR and CDR2 FQNEAQ (reference sequence). V gave up 5 bases and J gave up 7 bases; unmatched junction bases: 3. The CDR3 runs 13 residues. The CDR3 DNA follows: TGTGCCAGCAGCAAACAGGGGGCTAATGAGCAGTTCTTC. This gives the protein CASSKQGANEQFF.

V usage is TRBV6-5 and J usage is TRBJ2-4, with 8 bases lining up with TRBD1. Looked up from germline, CDR1 is MNHEY and CDR2 is SVGAGI. Trimming removed 0 bases from V and 10 bases from J; junction bases left unmatched: 11. The CDR3 extends over 16 amino acids. The CDR3 loop reads CASSYSMNGDRRIQYF. CDR3 nucleotides: TGTGCCAGCAGTTACTCGATGAACGGGGACAGGCGTATTCAGTACTTC.

This sequence joins TRBV2 and TRBJ2-3; D remains unclear. The CDR3 runs 13 residues. Germline V gene sequence: CDR1 SNHLY, CDR2 FYNNEI. V lost 8 bases to trimming and J lost 0 bases, with 9 bases between them. The CDR3 nucleotides read TGTGCCAGCGTTCGAGAGAGCACAGATACGCAGTATTTT. Amino acid sequence: CASVRESTDTQYF. The complete variable domain, with remaining parts taken from reference TRBV2 and TRBJ2-3, reads EPEVTQTPSHQVTQMGQEVILRCVPISNHLYFYWYRQILGQKVEFLVSFYNNEISEKSEIFDDQFSVERPDGSNFTLKIRSTKLEDSAMYFCASVRESTDTQYFGPGTRLTVL.

The sample holds a few counts of this clone. The chain couples TRBV5-4 to TRBJ1-4, with TRBD1 matching over 9 bases. CDR1 is SGHNT and CDR2 is YYREEE in the germline V gene (reference sequence). Germline trimming cut 4 bases from V and 6 bases from J; bases unmatched to any gene: 4. The CDR3 has 14 amino acids. The DNA for the CDR3 is TGTGCCAGCAGCCGGGGACAGGGAGATGAAAAACTGTTTTTT. It is translated as CASSRGQGDEKLFF. The full variable domain, rest sourced from reference TRBV5-4 and TRBJ1-4, is ETGVTQSPTHLIKTRGQQVTLRCSSQSGHNTVSWYQQALGQGPQFIFQYYREEENGRGNFPPRFSGLQFPNYSSELNVNALELDDSALYLCASSRGQGDEKLFFGSGTQLSVL.

This clone was observed a few times. This rearrangement joins TRBV7-2 to TRBJ2-7; 8 bases are a match to TRBD2. The CDR3 has 16 amino acids. J gave up 3 bases and V 5 bases, and 12 bases lay outside the gene matches. CDR1 is SGHTA, CDR2 FQGNSA, per germline. The CDR3 nucleotides are TGTGCCAGCAGCCAAAATAGCGGGGTCTTGAGCTACGAGCAGTACTTC. This encodes CASSQNSGVLSYEQYF.

This clone has just a few counts. The CDR3 reads CASSKRQGPSEQYF. The DNA for the CDR3 is TGTGCCAGCAGCAAACGACAGGGCCCTTCCGAGCAGTACTTC. This chain uses TRBV9 with TRBJ2-7, with 7 bases identical to TRBD1. The V gene end was trimmed by 4 bases and the J gene end by 6 bases; junction bases not matched to a gene: 10. The CDR3 has 14 residues. CDR1 and CDR2 from the germline V gene are SGDLS and YYNGEE.

This clone has only a few counts. This chain joins TRBV15 and TRBJ2-3; 9 bases fit TRBD2. The CDR3 runs to 16 residues. In germline, CDR1 is LNHNV, CDR2 YYDKDF (reference sequence). V lost 5 bases to trimming and J lost 6 bases; unmatched junction nucleotides: 12. Here the CDR3 reads CATSLSRRGGSDTQYF. Here the CDR3 DNA reads TGTGCCACCAGCCTTTCCCGGCGGGGGGGCTCTGATACGCAGTATTTT.